This T cell receptor beta chain was profiled in a study of blood T cell repertoires in COVID-19. Method: immunoSEQ multiplex PCR; TCRdb's copy keeps in-frame clones and lacks some. This table holds approximately 67,000 clones, 75% to 95% found once. The source of this sequence is a woman aged 55-70 years with active COVID-19. Material: peripheral blood.

CDR3 nucleotides: TGCGCCAGCAGCTTGGATGGGACAGGGCATGAAAAACTGTTTTTT. It is translated as CASSLDGTGHEKLFF. The chain combines TRBV5-1 with TRBJ1-4; 9 bases are a match to TRBD1. Unmatched junction bases numbered 3, after V lost 0 bases and J lost 6 bases. In germline, CDR1 is SGHRS, CDR2 YFSETQ. The CDR3 has 15 residues.